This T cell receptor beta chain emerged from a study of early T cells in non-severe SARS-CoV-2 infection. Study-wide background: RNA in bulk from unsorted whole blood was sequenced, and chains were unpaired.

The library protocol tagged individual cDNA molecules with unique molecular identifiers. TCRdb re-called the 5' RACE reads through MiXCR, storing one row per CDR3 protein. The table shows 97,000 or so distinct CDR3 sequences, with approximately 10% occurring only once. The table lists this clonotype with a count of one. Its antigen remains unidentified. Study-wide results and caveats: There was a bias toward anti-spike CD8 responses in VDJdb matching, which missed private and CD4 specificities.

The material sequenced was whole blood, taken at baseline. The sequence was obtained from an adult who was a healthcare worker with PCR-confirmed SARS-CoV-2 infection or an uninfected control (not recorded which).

The CDR3 is CASQGIGNQPQHF. The DNA of the CDR3 is TGTGCCAGTCAGGGGATTGGCAATCAGCCCCAGCATTTT. V gene TRBV19 combines with J gene TRBJ1-5; perhaps TRBD1 as D (6 bases). V was shortened by 8 bases and J by 2 bases, with 10 bases between the two germline ends. Germline CDR1 is LNHDA and CDR2 is SQIVND (reference sequence). This CDR3 comprises 13 residues. Complete variable domain (other parts from reference TRBV19 and TRBJ1-5): DGGITQSPKYLFRKEGQNVTLSCEQNLNHDAMYWYRQDPGQGLRLIYYSQIVNDFQKGDIAEGYSVSREKKESFPLTVTSAQKNPTAFYLCASQGIGNQPQHFGDGTRLSIL.